This TCR beta chain was sequenced in a study of blood T cells in healthy people across ages. V was pared by 7 bases and J by 5 bases, with 13 bases of the junction left unmatched. Germline V gene lookup returns CDR1 LGHNA and CDR2 YNFKEQ. CDR3 length: 15 residues. Primers used in a second PCR of about 7 to 12 cycles were a sample-barcoded 5' primer and a J-beta primer mix. One entry per CDR3 protein results from TCRdb running MiXCR on the 5' RACE reads. The repertoire holds about 1.5 million distinct CDR3 sequences, with 35% to 45% as singletons. Per sample, at least 5.5 micrograms of total RNA were extracted.

This sequence originates from a young woman in good health. This chain links TRBV4-2 with TRBJ2-5; TRBD2 matches at 7 bases. The sequenced sample consisted of blood. Here the CDR3 DNA reads TGTGCCAGCAACATGGGACTACAAACGGGGGAGACCCAGTACTTC. Protein: CASNMGLQTGETQYF.